This TCR beta chain was retrieved from a study of blood T cell repertoires in COVID-19. At the level of the study: Donors in the United States, Italy and Spain gave samples during acute or convalescent COVID-19. T cells, B-cell-depleted T cells, or PBMCs supplied cDNA or gDNA.

The length of the CDR3 is 16 residues. From germline, CDR1 is SGHTA and CDR2 FQGNSA. V was pared by 1 base and J by 0 bases, with 11 bases between. Original processing methods: Reference gene primer amplification yielded estimated nucleated cell counts. Generated by immunoSEQ multiplex PCR, the TCRdb table keeps only in-frame clones and is missing some. V, J and clone size were drawn from that table, and D and trimming were deduced from the DNA. Among around 250,000 clones listed, around four fifths were seen once. Sequencing was done on a sample of peripheral blood. This chain joins TRBV7-2 and TRBJ2-3, with D tentatively TRBD2 (7 bases). This TCR came from a man aged 25 to 40 who had recovered from COVID-19. The DNA of the CDR3 is TGTGCCAGCAGCTTAGTTCGGGGGGCTAGCACAGATACGCAGTATTTT. It specifies CASSLVRGASTDTQYF.